This T cell receptor beta chain is from a study of PD-1 blockade in mismatch repair-deficient tumors. Study-wide findings and caveats: Tumor-resident clones, often absent from pretreatment blood, expanded after pembrolizumab and then contracted.

A word on this clone: The antigen is not known.

All patients were mismatch repair deficient, assessed by either PCR or immunohistochemistry. Germline CDR1 and CDR2: SGHDT and YYEEEE. V shed 0 bases, J shed 6 bases, and the junction held 14 bases outside the gene matches. The CDR3 consists of 17 residues. TCRdb's table, derived via immunoSEQ multiplex PCR, lists solely in-frame clones and lacks some. The sample records about 68,000 clones, 60% to 80% being singletons. This clonotype was obtained from an adult with mismatch repair-deficient cancer. The rearrangement joins TRBV5-6 to TRBJ2-7; 8 bases match TRBD1. Here the sequenced sample was peripheral blood, taken 2 weeks after starting pembrolizumab. Here the CDR3 reads CASSLVRLRDRSVEQYF. CDR3 in DNA: TGTGCCAGCAGCTTGGTGCGTCTGCGGGACAGGTCCGTCGAGCAGTACTTC.